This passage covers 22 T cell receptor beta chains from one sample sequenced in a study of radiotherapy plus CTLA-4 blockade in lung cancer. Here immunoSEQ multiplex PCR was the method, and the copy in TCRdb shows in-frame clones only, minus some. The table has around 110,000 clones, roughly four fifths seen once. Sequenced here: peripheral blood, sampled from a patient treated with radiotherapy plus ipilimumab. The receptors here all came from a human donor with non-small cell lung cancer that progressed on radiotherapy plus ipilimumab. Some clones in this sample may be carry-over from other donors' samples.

The CDR3 reads CASSEASGGPTDTQYF. In DNA, the CDR3 is TGTGCCAGCAGTGAAGCGAGCGGGGGACCCACAGATACGCAGTATTTT. The rearrangement joins TRBV6-1 to TRBJ2-3; TRBD2 agrees at 8 bases. V lost 0 bases, J lost 2 bases, and 4 bases stayed unmatched. Looked up from germline, CDR1 is MNHNS and CDR2 is SASEGT. This CDR3 contains 16 residues.

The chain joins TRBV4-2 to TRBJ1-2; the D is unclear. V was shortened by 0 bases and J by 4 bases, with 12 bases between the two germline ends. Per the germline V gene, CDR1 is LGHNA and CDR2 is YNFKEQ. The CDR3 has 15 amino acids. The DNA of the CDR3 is TGTGCCAGCAGCCAAGACATGGCGGACTTCTATGGCTACACCTTC. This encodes CASSQDMADFYGYTF.

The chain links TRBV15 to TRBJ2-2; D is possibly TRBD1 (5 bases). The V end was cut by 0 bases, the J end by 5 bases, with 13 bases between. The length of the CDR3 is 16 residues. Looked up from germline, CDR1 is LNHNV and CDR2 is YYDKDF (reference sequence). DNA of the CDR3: TGTGCCACCAGCAGAGATCCTGACAGTTGGACCGGGGAGCTGTTTTTT. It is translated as CATSRDPDSWTGELFF.

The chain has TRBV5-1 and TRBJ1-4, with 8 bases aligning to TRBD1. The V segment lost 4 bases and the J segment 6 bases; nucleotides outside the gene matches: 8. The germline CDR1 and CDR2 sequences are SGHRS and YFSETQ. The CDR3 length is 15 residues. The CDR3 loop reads CASSEASGGDEKLFF. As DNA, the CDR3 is TGCGCCAGCAGCGAGGCGTCAGGGGGCGATGAAAAACTGTTTTTT.

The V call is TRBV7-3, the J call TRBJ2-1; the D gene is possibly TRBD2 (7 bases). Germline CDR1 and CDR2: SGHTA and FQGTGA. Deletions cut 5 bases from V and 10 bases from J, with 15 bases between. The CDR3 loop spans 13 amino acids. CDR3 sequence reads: CASSVQGGNEQFF. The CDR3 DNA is TGTGCCAGCAGCGTACAGGGAGGGAACGAGCAGTTCTTC.

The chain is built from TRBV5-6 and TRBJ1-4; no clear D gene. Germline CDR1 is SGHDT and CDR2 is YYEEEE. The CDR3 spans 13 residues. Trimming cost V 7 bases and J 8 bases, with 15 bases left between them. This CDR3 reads CASGLLTEEKLFF. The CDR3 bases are TGTGCCAGCGGACTTCTGACCGAGGAAAAACTGTTTTTT.

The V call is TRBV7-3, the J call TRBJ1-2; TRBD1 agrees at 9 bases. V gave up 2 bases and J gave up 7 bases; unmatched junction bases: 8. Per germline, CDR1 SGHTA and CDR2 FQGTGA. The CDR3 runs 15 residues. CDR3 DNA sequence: TGTGCCAGCAGCTTAGGGGGCGGGACAGGGCTTGGCTACACCTTC. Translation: CASSLGGGTGLGYTF.

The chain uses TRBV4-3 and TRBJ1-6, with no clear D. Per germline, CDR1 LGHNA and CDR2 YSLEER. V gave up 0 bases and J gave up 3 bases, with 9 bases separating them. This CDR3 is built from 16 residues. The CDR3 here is CASSQDVQHYNSPLHF. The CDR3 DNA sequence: TGCGCCAGCAGCCAAGATGTCCAGCACTATAATTCACCCCTCCACTTT.

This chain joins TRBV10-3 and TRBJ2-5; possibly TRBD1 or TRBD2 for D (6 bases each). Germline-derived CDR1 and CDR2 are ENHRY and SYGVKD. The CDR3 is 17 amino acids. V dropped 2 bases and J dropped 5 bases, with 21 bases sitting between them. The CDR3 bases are TGTGCCATCAGTGAGACAACAGGGAGGACCAGGATGGAGACCCAGTACTTC. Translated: CAISETTGRTRMETQYF.

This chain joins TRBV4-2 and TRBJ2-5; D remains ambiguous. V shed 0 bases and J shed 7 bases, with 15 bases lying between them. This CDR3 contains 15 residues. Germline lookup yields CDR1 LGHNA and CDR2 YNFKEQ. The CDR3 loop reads CASSQDGQAPRTQYF. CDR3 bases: TGTGCCAGCAGCCAAGATGGCCAGGCCCCCAGGACCCAGTACTTC.

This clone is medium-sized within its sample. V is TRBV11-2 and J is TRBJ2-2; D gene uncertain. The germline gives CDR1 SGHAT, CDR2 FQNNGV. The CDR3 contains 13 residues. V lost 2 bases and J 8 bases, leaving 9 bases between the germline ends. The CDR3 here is CASSLIAAGELFF. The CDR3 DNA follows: TGTGCCAGCAGCTTAATTGCGGCGGGGGAGCTGTTTTTT.

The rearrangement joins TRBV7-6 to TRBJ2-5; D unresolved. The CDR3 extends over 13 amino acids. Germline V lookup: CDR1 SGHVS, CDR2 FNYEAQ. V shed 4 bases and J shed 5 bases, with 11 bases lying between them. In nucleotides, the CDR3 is TGTGCCAGCAGCTCTCCGAGGCTGGAGACCCAGTACTTC. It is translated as CASSSPRLETQYF.

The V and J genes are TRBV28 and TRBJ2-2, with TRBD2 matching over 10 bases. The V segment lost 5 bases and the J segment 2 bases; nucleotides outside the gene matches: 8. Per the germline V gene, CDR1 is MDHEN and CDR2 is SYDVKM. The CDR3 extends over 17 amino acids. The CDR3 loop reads CASSGLAGGPNTGELFF. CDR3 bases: TGTGCCAGCAGTGGGTTAGCGGGGGGTCCTAACACCGGGGAGCTGTTTTTT.

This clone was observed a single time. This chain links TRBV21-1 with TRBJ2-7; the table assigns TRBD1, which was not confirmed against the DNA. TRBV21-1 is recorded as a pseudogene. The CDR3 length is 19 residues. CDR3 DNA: TGTGCCAGCAGCAAGATTCCGATTCCACTCTCAGGGGTTCACTACGAGCAGTACTTC. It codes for CASSKIPIPLSGVHYEQYF.

The CDR3 region is CASSLGRGDSPLHF. CDR3 sequence (DNA): TGTGCCAGCAGCTTGGGAAGGGGGGATTCACCCCTCCACTTT. The chain has TRBV5-6 and TRBJ1-6; D may be TRBD1 (6 bases). The germline CDR1 and CDR2 sequences are SGHDT and YYEEEE. Trimming pared 0 bases from V and 8 bases from J, leaving 9 bases between. The CDR3 runs 14 residues.

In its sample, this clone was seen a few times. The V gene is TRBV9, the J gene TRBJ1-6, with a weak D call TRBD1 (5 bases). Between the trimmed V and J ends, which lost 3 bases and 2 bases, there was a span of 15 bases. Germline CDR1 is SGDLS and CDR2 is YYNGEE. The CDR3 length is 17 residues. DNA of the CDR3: TGTGCCAGCAGCGATGGGGCTATCGGGCCCTATAATTCACCCCTCCACTTT. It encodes CASSDGAIGPYNSPLHF.

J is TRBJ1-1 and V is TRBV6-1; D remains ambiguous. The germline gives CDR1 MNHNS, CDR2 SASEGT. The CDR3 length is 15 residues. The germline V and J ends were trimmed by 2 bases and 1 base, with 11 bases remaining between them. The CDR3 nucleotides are TGTGCCAGCAGTGAACAGGTTGAAACGAACACTGAAGCTTTCTTT. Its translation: CASSEQVETNTEAFF.

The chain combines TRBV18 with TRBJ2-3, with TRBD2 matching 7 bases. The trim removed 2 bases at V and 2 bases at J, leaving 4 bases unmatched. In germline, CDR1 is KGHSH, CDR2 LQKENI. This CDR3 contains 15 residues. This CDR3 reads CASSPGGGATDTQYF. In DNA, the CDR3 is TGTGCCAGCTCACCAGGCGGGGGTGCCACAGATACGCAGTATTTT.

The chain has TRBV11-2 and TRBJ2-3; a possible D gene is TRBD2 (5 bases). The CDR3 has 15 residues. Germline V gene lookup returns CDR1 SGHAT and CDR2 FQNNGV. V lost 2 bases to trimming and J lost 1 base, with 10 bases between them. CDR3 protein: CASSLMIGGTDTQYF. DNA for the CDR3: TGTGCCAGCAGCTTAATGATCGGGGGCACAGATACGCAGTATTTT.

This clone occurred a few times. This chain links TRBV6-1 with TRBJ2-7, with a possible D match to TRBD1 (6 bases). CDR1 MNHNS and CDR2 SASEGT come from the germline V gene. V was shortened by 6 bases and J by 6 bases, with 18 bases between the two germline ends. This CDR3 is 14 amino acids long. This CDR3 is CASRREQGVGEQYF. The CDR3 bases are TGTGCCAGCAGGAGGGAACAGGGCGTAGGCGAGCAGTACTTC.

The CDR3 is CASSPLAGAGNTEAFF. Here the CDR3 DNA reads TGTGCCAGCAGCCCCCTGGCGGGGGCCGGGAACACTGAAGCTTTCTTT. The rearrangement uses TRBV7-3 and TRBJ1-1; D is possibly TRBD1 (6 bases). The germline V gene encodes CDR1 SGHTA and CDR2 FQGTGA. The CDR3 runs 16 residues. Trimming pared 5 bases from V and 1 base from J, leaving 17 bases between.

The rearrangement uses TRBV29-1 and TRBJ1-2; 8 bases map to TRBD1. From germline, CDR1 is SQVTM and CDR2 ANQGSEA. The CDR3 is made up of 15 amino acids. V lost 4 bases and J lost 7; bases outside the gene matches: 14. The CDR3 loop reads CSVGQDQGAIGGYTF. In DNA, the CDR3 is TGCAGCGTTGGCCAGGATCAGGGGGCTATTGGTGGCTACACCTTC. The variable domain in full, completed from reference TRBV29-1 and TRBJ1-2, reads SAVISQKPSRDICQRGTSLTIQCQVDSQVTMMFWYRQQPGQSLTLIATANQGSEATYESGFVIDKFPISRPNLTFSTLTVSNMSPEDSSIYLCSVGQDQGAIGGYTFGSGTRLTVV.